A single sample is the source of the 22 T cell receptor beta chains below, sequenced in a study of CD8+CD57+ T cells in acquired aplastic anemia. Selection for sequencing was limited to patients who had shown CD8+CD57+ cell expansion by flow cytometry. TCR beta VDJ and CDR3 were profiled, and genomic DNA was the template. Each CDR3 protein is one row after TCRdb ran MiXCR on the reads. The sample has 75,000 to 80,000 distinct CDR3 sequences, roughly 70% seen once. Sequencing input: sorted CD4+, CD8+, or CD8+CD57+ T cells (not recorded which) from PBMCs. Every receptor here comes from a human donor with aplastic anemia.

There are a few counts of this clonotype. CDR3 DNA sequence: TGTGCCAGCAGCTCCTCGGGACAGAGATACGAGCAGTACTTC. Its translation: CASSSSGQRYEQYF. This chain uses TRBV7-8 with TRBJ2-7, with 7 positions matching TRBD1. J was trimmed by 4 bases and V by 4 bases; bases with no gene match: 7. Germline V CDR1 and CDR2: SGHVS, FQNEAQ. CDR3 length equals 14 residues.

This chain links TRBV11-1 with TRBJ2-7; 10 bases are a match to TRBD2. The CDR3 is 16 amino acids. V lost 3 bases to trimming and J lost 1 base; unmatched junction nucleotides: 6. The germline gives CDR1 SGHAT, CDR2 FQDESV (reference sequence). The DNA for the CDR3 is TGTGCCAGCAGCTTCCTAGCGGGAGCCGCATCCTACGAGCAGTACTTC. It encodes CASSFLAGAASYEQYF. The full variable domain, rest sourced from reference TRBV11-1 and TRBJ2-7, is EAEVAQSPRYKITEKSQAVAFWCDPISGHATLYWYRQILGQGPELLVQFQDESVVDDSQLPKDRFSAERLKGVDSTLKIQPAELGDSAMYLCASSFLAGAASYEQYFGPGTRLTVT.

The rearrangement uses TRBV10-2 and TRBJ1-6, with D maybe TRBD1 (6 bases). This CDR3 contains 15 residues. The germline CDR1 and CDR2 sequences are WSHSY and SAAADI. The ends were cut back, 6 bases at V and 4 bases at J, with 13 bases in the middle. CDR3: CASSPQGGYNSPLHF. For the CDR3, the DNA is TGCGCCAGCAGCCCACAGGGAGGATATAATTCACCCCTCCACTTT.

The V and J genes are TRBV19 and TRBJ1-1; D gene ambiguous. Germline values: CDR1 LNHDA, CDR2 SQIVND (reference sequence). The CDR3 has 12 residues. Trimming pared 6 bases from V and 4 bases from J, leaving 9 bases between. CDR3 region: CASRPGGTEAFF. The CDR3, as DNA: TGTGCCAGTAGGCCAGGTGGCACTGAAGCTTTCTTT.

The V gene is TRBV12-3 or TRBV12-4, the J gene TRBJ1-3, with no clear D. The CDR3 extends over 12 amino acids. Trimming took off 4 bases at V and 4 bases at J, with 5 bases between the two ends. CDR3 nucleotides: TGTGCCAGCAGTTCGGCAGGAAACACCATATATTTT. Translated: CASSSAGNTIYF.

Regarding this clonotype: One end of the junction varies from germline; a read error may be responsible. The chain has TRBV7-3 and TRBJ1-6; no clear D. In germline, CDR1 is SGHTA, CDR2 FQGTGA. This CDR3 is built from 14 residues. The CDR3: CASSLAAHNSPLHF. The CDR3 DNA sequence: TGCGCCAGCAGCTTGGCAGCCCATAATTCACCCCTCCACTTT.

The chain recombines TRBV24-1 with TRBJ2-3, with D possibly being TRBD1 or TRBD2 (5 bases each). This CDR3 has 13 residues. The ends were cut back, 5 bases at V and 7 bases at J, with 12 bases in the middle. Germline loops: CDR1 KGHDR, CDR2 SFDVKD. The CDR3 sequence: CATSGPGGNTQYF. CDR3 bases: TGTGCCACCAGTGGGCCTGGGGGTAATACGCAGTATTTT.

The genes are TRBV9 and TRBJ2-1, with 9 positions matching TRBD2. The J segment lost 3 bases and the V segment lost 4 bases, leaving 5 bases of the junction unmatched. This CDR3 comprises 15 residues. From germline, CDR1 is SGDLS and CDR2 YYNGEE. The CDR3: CASSHNSGGYNEQFF. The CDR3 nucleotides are TGTGCCAGCAGCCACAATAGCGGGGGCTACAATGAGCAGTTCTTC.

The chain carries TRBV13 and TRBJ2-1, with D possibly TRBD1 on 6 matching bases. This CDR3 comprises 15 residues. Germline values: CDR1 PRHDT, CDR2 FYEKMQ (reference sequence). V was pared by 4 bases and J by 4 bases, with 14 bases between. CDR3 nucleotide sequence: TGTGCCAGCAGCTCCCTCCCTACAGGGTACAATGAGCAGTTCTTC. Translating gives CASSSLPTGYNEQFF.

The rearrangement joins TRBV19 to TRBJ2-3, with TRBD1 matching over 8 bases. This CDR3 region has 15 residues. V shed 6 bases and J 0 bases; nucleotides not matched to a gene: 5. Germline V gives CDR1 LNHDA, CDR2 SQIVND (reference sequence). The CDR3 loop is CASRPTGASTDTQYF. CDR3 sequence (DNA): TGTGCCAGTAGGCCGACAGGGGCGAGCACAGATACGCAGTATTTT.

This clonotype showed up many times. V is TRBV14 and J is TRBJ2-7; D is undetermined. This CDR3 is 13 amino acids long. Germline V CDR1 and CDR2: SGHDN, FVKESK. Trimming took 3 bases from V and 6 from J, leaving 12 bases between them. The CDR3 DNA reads TGTGCCAGCAGCCAGACAAAGCAGAGCGAGCAGTACTTC. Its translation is CASSQTKQSEQYF.

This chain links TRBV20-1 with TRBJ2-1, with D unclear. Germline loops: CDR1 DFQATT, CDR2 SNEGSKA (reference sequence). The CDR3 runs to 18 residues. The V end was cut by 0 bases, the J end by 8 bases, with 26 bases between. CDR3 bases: TGCAGTGCTAGAGATCCGGCGAGAAGCGCGATGGTTGTCGATGAGCAGTTCTTC. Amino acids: CSARDPARSAMVVDEQFF.

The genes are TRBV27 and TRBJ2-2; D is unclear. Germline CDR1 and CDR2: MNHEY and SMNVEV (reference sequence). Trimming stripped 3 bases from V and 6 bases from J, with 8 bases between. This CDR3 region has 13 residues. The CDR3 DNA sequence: TGTGCCAGCAGTTTGAAGATCGCCGGGGAGCTGTTTTTT. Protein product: CASSLKIAGELFF.

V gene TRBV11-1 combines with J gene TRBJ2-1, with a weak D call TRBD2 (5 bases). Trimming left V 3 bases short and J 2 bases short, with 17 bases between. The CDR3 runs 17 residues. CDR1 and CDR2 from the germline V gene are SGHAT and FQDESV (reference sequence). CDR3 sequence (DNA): TGTGCCAGCAGCTTCCCCCTACATGGGAGTACCTACAATGAGCAGTTCTTC. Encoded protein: CASSFPLHGSTYNEQFF.

Here the CDR3 DNA reads TGCAGCGTCCATGAAGGGCGGGGGACTGAAGCTTTCTTT. This encodes CSVHEGRGTEAFF. This rearrangement joins TRBV29-1 to TRBJ1-1, with D possibly TRBD1 on 5 matching bases. Trimming removed 6 bases at V and 5 bases at J, with 16 bases between. The length of the CDR3 is 13 residues. In germline, CDR1 is SQVTM, CDR2 ANQGSEA.

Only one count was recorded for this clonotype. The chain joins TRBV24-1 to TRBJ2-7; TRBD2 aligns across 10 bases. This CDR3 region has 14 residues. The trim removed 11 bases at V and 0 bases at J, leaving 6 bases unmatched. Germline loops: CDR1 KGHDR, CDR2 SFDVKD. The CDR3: CARRGTSDSYEQYF. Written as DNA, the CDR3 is TGTGCCAGAAGGGGGACTAGCGACTCCTACGAGCAGTACTTC.

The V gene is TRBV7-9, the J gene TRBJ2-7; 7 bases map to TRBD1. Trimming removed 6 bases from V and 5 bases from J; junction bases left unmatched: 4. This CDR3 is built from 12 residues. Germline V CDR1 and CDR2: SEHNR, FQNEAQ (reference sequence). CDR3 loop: CASRRQGNEQYF. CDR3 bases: TGTGCCAGCAGACGACAGGGTAACGAGCAGTACTTC.

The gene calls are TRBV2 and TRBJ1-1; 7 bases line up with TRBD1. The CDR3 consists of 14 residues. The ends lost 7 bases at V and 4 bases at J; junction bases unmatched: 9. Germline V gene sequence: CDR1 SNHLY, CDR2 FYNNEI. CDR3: CASTLDRWATEAFF. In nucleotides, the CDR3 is TGTGCCAGCACCCTGGACAGGTGGGCCACTGAAGCTTTCTTT.

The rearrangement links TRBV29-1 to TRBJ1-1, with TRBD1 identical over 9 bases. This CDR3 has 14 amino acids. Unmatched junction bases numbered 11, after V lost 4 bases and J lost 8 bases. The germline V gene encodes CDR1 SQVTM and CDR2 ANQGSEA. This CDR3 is CSVVGTGPGLEAFF. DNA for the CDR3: TGCAGCGTTGTGGGGACAGGGCCTGGGTTGGAAGCTTTCTTT.

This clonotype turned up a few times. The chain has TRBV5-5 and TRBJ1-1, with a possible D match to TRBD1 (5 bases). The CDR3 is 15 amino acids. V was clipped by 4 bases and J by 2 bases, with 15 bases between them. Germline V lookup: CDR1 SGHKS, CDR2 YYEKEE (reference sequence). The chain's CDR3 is CASSRWGGDNTEAFF. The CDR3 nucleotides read TGTGCCAGCAGCCGTTGGGGAGGGGATAACACTGAAGCTTTCTTT. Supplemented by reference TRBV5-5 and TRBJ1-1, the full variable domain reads DAGVTQSPTHLIKTRGQQVTLRCSPISGHKSVSWYQQVLGQGPQFIFQYYEKEERGRGNFPDRFSARQFPNYSSELNVNALLLGDSALYLCASSRWGGDNTEAFFGQGTRLTVV.

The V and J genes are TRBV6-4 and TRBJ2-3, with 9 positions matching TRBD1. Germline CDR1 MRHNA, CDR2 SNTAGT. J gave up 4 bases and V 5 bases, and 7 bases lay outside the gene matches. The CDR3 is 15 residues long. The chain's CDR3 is CASSSGTGSADTQYF. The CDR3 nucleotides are TGTGCCAGCAGTTCCGGGACAGGGTCGGCAGATACGCAGTATTTT.

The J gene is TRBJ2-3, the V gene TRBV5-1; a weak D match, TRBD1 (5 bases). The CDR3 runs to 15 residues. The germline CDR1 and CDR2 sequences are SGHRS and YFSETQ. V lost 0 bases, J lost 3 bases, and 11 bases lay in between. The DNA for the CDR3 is TGCGCCAGCAGCTTGGAACAGGTCGAAACAGATACGCAGTATTTT. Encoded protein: CASSLEQVETDTQYF.